These 23 T cell receptor beta chains came from one sample sequenced in a study of molecular identifiers for immune sequencing clone quantification. TCRdb called the PCR reads again in MiXCR, with one record for every CDR3 protein. The table lists approximately 670,000 distinct CDR3 sequences, about 20% of them singletons. Sequencing was performed on naive CD8+ T cells from blood, with Jurkat cell RNA spiked in. As to subset: FACS-sorted CD8+CD4-CCR7+CD45RA+ naive T cells. These receptors were collected from a human donor in good health. Some libraries in this study had Jurkat cell RNA spiked in.

The V call is TRBV2, the J call TRBJ2-3; D ambiguous. Near its end, the DNA agrees better with TRBJ1-5, so the J call may be wrong. Per the germline V gene, CDR1 is SNHLY and CDR2 is FYNNEI. The CDR3 extends over 13 amino acids. CDR3 region: CASSESGTDTQHF. CDR3 nucleotides: TGTGCCAGCAGTGAAAGTGGCACAGATACGCAGCATTTT.

This chain links TRBV7-9 with TRBJ1-1; 8 bases agree with TRBD1. This CDR3 spans 13 amino acids. The V and J ends lost 5 bases and 5 bases, in that order; junction bases with no gene match: 4. Per the germline V gene, CDR1 is SEHNR and CDR2 is FQNEAQ (reference sequence). For the CDR3, the DNA is TGTGCCAGCAGCCCGGACAGGGATACTGAAGCTTTCTTT. This codes for CASSPDRDTEAFF.

In regard to this clonotype: This may come from a read error, since a much larger clone is one base off. This chain links TRBV7-8 with TRBJ2-7; D is unresolved. Germline V gene data show CDR1 as SGHVS and CDR2 as FQNEAQ. This CDR3 has 12 amino acids. The DNA for the CDR3 is TGTGCCAGCAGCTTACTCTCCTACGAGCGGTACTTC. Translated, it gives CASSLLSYERYF.

There are many counts of this clonotype. The chain recombines TRBV6-6 with TRBJ2-7; 8 bases align to TRBD2. The CDR3 runs 14 residues. The germline V gene has CDR1 MNHNY and CDR2 SVGAGI (reference sequence). The V gene end was trimmed by 6 bases and the J gene end by 2 bases; junction bases not matched to a gene: 6. CDR3 in DNA: TGTGCCAGCAGAATAGCGGGAAACGCCTACGAGCAGTACTTC. Translated: CASRIAGNAYEQYF.

The chain couples TRBV11-2 to TRBJ2-1, with 8 bases aligning to TRBD2. J gave up 1 base and V 5 bases, and 19 bases lay outside the gene matches. This CDR3 is built from 20 residues. Germline V gene data show CDR1 as SGHAT and CDR2 as FQNNGV. The CDR3 region has the DNA TGTGCCAGCAGCCTAAATAGGAGGGACTATAGCGGGAAATCCTACAATGAGCAGTTCTTC. This gives the protein CASSLNRRDYSGKSYNEQFF.

The V gene is TRBV6-5, the J gene TRBJ2-5, with TRBD2 as a possible D gene (6 bases). CDR1 is MNHEY, CDR2 SVGAGI, per germline. Trimming removed 2 bases from V and 2 bases from J, with 15 bases in between. The CDR3 contains 16 residues. The CDR3 protein is CASSYSGVGGQETQYF. Here the CDR3 DNA reads TGTGCCAGCAGTTACAGTGGAGTTGGGGGGCAAGAGACCCAGTACTTC.

The chain couples TRBV1 to TRBJ2-7; whether TRBD1, the table's D call, matches the DNA was not checked. TRBV1 counts as a pseudogene. The CDR3 has 15 residues. CDR3 sequence reads: CTSSQEPGRPGEQYF. The CDR3 coding sequence is TGCACCAGCAGCCAAGAACCAGGGCGGCCTGGCGAGCAGTACTTC.

The rearrangement joins TRBV12-3 or TRBV12-4 to TRBJ2-7; 8 nucleotides line up with TRBD2. The CDR3 is 14 amino acids. The V gene end was trimmed by 6 bases and the J gene end by 3 bases; junction bases not matched to a gene: 7. CDR3: CASRGLGLYYEQYF. The CDR3 bases are TGTGCCAGCAGGGGACTAGGTTTATACTACGAGCAGTACTTC.

Details on this clonotype: A much larger clone differs by one base, so this may be a read error. The rearrangement joins TRBV4-2 to TRBJ2-3, with D unresolved. Trimming stripped 5 bases from V and 2 bases from J, with 8 bases between. CDR1 is LGHNA, CDR2 YNFKEQ, per germline. The CDR3 runs 13 residues. CDR3 nucleotide sequence: TGTGCCAGCAGCAAACAGACCACAGATACGCAGTATTTT. This sequence encodes CASSKQTTDTQYF.

With respect to this clonotype: This may arise from a read error, as a much more abundant clone is one base away. The rearrangement links TRBV20-1 to TRBJ2-3; perhaps TRBD1 as D (8 bases). The CDR3 has 14 residues. Germline V gene lookup returns CDR1 DFQATT and CDR2 SNEGSKA (reference sequence). The CDR3 bases are TGCAGTGCTATGAGCGGGACAGGCACAGATACGCAGTGTTTT. This translates into CSAMSGTGTDTQCF.

This chain links TRBV4-3 with TRBJ1-1; TRBD1 agrees at 9 bases. CDR3 length: 14 residues. From germline, CDR1 is LGHNA and CDR2 YSLEER. With 5 bases clipped from V and 5 bases from J, the junction kept 6 bases outside the gene matches. Here the CDR3 DNA reads TGCGCCAGCAGCGCTGGACAGGGGCAAACTGAAGCTTTCTTT. Amino acids: CASSAGQGQTEAFF.

This clonotype was seen more than once but under ten times. With a much larger clone just one base away, this may be a read error. The rearrangement uses TRBV29-1 and TRBJ1-1; tentative D call: TRBD1 (5 bases). The V end lost 0 bases, the J end lost 3 bases, and 14 bases lay between the germline ends. The CDR3 is made up of 15 amino acids. The germline gives CDR1 SQVTM, CDR2 ANQGSEA. This CDR3 reads CSVEEGTPRDTEAFF. The CDR3, as DNA: TGCAGCGTTGAAGAGGGGACGCCTCGGGACACTGAAGCTTTCTTT.

This clonotype was found many times. The gene calls are TRBV5-1 and TRBJ2-1; D is uncertain. This CDR3 comprises 14 residues. Germline V gives CDR1 SGHRS, CDR2 YFSETQ. V shed 0 bases and J shed 5 bases, with 9 bases lying between them. CDR3 residues: CASSLENNNNEQFF. The CDR3 DNA reads TGCGCCAGCAGCTTGGAGAACAACAACAATGAGCAGTTCTTC.

The table lists this clonotype with many counts. The CDR3 coding sequence is TGTGCCAGCAGCTTAGGGACAGGAGTAGGTGACACCATATATTTT. Translation: CASSLGTGVGDTIYF. The chain has TRBV7-2 and TRBJ1-3, with 7 bases identical to TRBD1. CDR1 SGHTA and CDR2 FQGNSA come from the germline V gene. With V trimmed by 1 base and J by 8 bases, 8 bases remained unmatched. This CDR3 is 15 amino acids long. Variable domain in full (rest from reference TRBV7-2 and TRBJ1-3): GAGVSQSPSNKVTEKGKDVELRCDPISGHTALYWYRQSLGQGLEFLIYFQGNSAPDKSGLPSDRFSAERTGGSVSTLTIQRTQQEDSAVYLCASSLGTGVGDTIYFGEGSWLTVV.

Comment on this clonotype: Being one base from a much bigger clone, this may be a read error. The chain joins TRBV2 to TRBJ1-4, with D possibly TRBD1 on 5 matching bases. This CDR3 is 15 amino acids long. The germline V gene has CDR1 SNHLY and CDR2 FYNNEI. This chain's CDR3 is CASSEQGRANGKLFF. CDR3 coding DNA: TGTGCCAGCAGTGAACAGGGTCGAGCTAATGGAAAACTGTTTTTT.

The sample holds many counts of this clonotype. The chain recombines TRBV7-2 with TRBJ2-7; 11 positions agree with TRBD2. Germline CDR1 SGHTA, CDR2 FQGNSA. Trimming removed 2 bases from V and 5 bases from J; junction bases left unmatched: 11. This CDR3 comprises 17 residues. CDR3 in amino acids: CASSLIAGGPIDNEQYF. The CDR3 DNA reads TGTGCCAGCAGCTTAATAGCGGGAGGGCCCATCGACAACGAGCAGTACTTC. Using reference TRBV7-2 and TRBJ2-7 for the parts outside the CDR3, the full variable domain is GAGVSQSPSNKVTEKGKDVELRCDPISGHTALYWYRQSLGQGLEFLIYFQGNSAPDKSGLPSDRFSAERTGGSVSTLTIQRTQQEDSAVYLCASSLIAGGPIDNEQYFGPGTRLTVT.

Details on this clonotype: Here the CDR3 omits its conserved ending phenylalanine or tryptophan, so a read error is the likely source. The chain combines TRBV6-2 or TRBV6-3 with TRBJ2-7; possibly TRBD1 for D (6 bases). The V gene lost 6 bases and the J gene lost 2 bases, with 8 bases spanning the gap. CDR3 size: 12 residues. Germline V gene sequence: CDR1 MNHEY, CDR2 SVGEGT. The CDR3 reads CASSRTAYEQYS. CDR3 coding DNA: TGTGCCAGCAGCCGGACAGCCTACGAGCAGTACTCC.

About this clonotype: A much larger clonotype is one base distant, so this may be a read error. The J gene is TRBJ2-7, the V gene TRBV5-1, with 10 bases matching TRBD2. Germline CDR1 reads SGHRS; CDR2 reads YFSETQ. The CDR3 is 18 amino acids. J was trimmed by 1 base and V by 4 bases; bases with no gene match: 14. The CDR3 DNA reads as TGCGCCAGCAGCGTGGGCAGCGCCGCTAGCGGGAGATCCTACGAGCAGTACTTC. Translated: CASSVGSAASGRSYEQYF.

As concerns this clonotype: An end of the junction does not agree with germline; a read error may underlie this. The chain's CDR3 is CAGSLGQIDHGYEQYF. CDR3 in DNA: TGTGCCGGCAGCTTGGGACAGATCGACCACGGGTACGAGCAGTACTTC. This sequence joins TRBV13 and TRBJ2-7; 7 bases line up with TRBD1. The CDR3 has 16 residues. CDR1 and CDR2 (germline): PRHDT, FYEKMQ (reference sequence).

This chain joins TRBV12-3 or TRBV12-4 and TRBJ2-2; D is unresolved. V was shortened by 3 bases and J by 8 bases, with 16 bases between the two germline ends. The CDR3 loop spans 15 amino acids. The CDR3 nucleotides read TGTGCCAGCAGTTTCGAGTCGGTCCTTCGAGGGGAGCTGTTTTTT. This gives the protein CASSFESVLRGELFF.

This clonotype has just a few counts. This chain links TRBV30 with TRBJ2-1; D is perhaps TRBD1 (5 bases). Germline CDR1 GTSNPN, CDR2 SVGIG (reference sequence). The CDR3 extends over 15 amino acids. Trimming took off 0 bases at V and 6 bases at J, with 15 bases between the two ends. CDR3 DNA sequence: TGTGCCTGGAGTGTCGGGCCCCAAGGGGCCAATGAGCAGTTCTTC. It is translated as CAWSVGPQGANEQFF.

A note on this clonotype: At one end, the junction sequence differs from germline, possibly due to a read error. This chain joins TRBV4-1 and TRBJ2-2; TRBD2 agrees at 11 bases. The CDR3 extends over 18 amino acids. In germline, CDR1 is MGHRA, CDR2 YSYEKL. The CDR3 region is CASSQQPSSGRFTGELSF. In DNA form, the CDR3 reads TGCGCCAGCAGCCAACAACCTTCTAGCGGGAGGTTTACCGGGGAGCTGTCTTTT.

This clonotype has at least ten counts. V is TRBV4-1 and J is TRBJ1-6, with 8 bases that match TRBD1. After removal of 0 bases from V and 4 bases from J, the junction contained 2 bases not matched to a gene. Germline CDR1 MGHRA, CDR2 YSYEKL. This CDR3 contains 16 residues. CDR3 DNA sequence: TGCGCCAGCAGCCAAGAGGGGGACAGGTATAATTCACCCCTCCACTTT. Amino acid sequence: CASSQEGDRYNSPLHF.